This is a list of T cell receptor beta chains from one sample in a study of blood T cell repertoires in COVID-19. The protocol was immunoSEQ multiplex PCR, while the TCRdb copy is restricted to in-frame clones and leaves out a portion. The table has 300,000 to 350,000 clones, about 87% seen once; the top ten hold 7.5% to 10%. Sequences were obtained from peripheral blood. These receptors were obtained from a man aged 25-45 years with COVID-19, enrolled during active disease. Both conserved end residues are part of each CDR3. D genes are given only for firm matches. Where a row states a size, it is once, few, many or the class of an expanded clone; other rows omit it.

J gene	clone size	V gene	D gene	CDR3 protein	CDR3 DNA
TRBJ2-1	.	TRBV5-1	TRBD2	CASSSSGRGVDEQFF	TGCGCCAGCAGCTCCAGCGGGAGAGGTGTCGATGAGCAGTTCTTC
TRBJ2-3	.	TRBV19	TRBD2	CATRTLAGVADTQYF	TGTGCCACCAGAACTCTAGCGGGAGTAGCAGATACGCAGTATTTT
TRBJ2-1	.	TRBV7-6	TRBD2	CASSLAAGGPHEQFF	TGTGCCAGCAGCTTAGCTGCGGGAGGGCCTCATGAGCAGTTCTTC
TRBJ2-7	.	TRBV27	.	CASSFRITGEQYF	TGTGCCAGCAGTTTCAGGATCACAGGAGAGCAGTACTTC
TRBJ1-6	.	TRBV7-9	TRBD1	CASSPRPRDRDGNSPLHF	TGTGCCAGCAGCCCCCGCCCTCGGGACAGGGACGGGAATTCACCCCTCCACTTT
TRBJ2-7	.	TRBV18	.	CASSPDTAYEQYF	TGTGCCAGCTCACCAGACACAGCTTACGAGCAGTACTTC
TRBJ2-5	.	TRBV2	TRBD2	CASSEGVLAGSQETQYF	TGTGCCAGCAGTGAAGGGGTTCTAGCGGGATCGCAAGAGACCCAGTACTTC
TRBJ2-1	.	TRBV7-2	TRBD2	CASSLGLATHEQFF	TGTGCCAGCAGCCTGGGACTAGCTACTCATGAGCAGTTCTTC
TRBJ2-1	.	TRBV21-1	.	CASSKGHPSSYNEQFF	TGTGCCAGCAGCAAGGGACACCCGAGCTCCTACAATGAGCAGTTCTTC
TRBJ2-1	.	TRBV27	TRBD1	CASSSGTGGNEQFF	TGTGCCAGCAGTTCCGGGACAGGGGGTAATGAGCAGTTCTTC
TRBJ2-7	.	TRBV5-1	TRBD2	CASSALPSGRARNEQYF	TGCGCCAGCAGCGCCTTACCTAGCGGGAGGGCCAGGAACGAGCAGTACTTC
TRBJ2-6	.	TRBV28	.	CASRKPSSGANVLTF	TGTGCCAGCAGGAAACCGAGCTCTGGGGCCAACGTCCTGACTTTC
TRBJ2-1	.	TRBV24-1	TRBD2	CATSGIAGGSYNEQFF	TGTGCCACCAGTGGTATAGCGGGAGGATCCTACAATGAGCAGTTCTTC
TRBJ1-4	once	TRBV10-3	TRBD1	CAIRGQTNEKLFF	TGTGCCATCAGGGGACAGACTAATGAAAAACTGTTTTTT